The rows below give T cell receptor beta chains drawn from one sample of a study of shared clonotypes between healthy human individuals. Method: immunoSEQ multiplex PCR; TCRdb's copy keeps in-frame clones and lacks some. The sample has some 2,100,000 clones, under 95% seen once. Material for sequencing was naive CD8+ T cells from PBMCs. Receptors originate from a man aged 18-30 years in good health. Some clones in this sample may be carry-over from other donors' samples. Both conserved end residues are part of each CDR3. The order of the fields is V gene, D gene, J gene, CDR3 protein. The D gene is left open where the match is weak.

v_gene: TRBV7-2; d_gene: NA; j_gene: TRBJ2-5; CDR3aa: CASSPVYSSETQYF
v_gene: TRBV10-3; d_gene: NA; j_gene: TRBJ2-7; CDR3aa: CAISDVKGSHYEQYF
v_gene: TRBV27; d_gene: TRBD1; j_gene: TRBJ1-4; CDR3aa: CASSQQGALEKLFF
v_gene: TRBV27; d_gene: NA; j_gene: TRBJ1-5; CDR3aa: CASSGGAEPQHF
v_gene: TRBV29-1; d_gene: NA; j_gene: TRBJ2-7; CDR3aa: CSGGSRGEQYF
v_gene: TRBV11-3; d_gene: NA; j_gene: TRBJ2-1; CDR3aa: CASSLTPRGGEDNEQFF
v_gene: TRBV10-2; d_gene: TRBD2; j_gene: TRBJ2-1; CDR3aa: CASSDRGVGIYEQFF
v_gene: TRBV19; d_gene: TRBD1; j_gene: TRBJ2-5; CDR3aa: CASSLSGGLETQYF
v_gene: TRBV18; d_gene: NA; j_gene: TRBJ2-1; CDR3aa: CASSPIGGTYNEQFF
v_gene: TRBV5-1; d_gene: NA; j_gene: TRBJ2-1; CDR3aa: CASSRGNEQFF
v_gene: TRBV19; d_gene: TRBD1; j_gene: TRBJ1-4; CDR3aa: CASLGGTATNEKLFF
v_gene: TRBV30; d_gene: TRBD1; j_gene: TRBJ1-1; CDR3aa: CAWGRTGRTEAFF
v_gene: TRBV10-2; d_gene: NA; j_gene: TRBJ2-7; CDR3aa: CASSVETYEQYF
v_gene: TRBV7-8; d_gene: NA; j_gene: TRBJ2-1; CDR3aa: CASTPERYNEQFF
v_gene: TRBV27; d_gene: NA; j_gene: TRBJ2-7; CDR3aa: CASSSRGTSFYEQYF
v_gene: TRBV6-1; d_gene: TRBD1; j_gene: TRBJ1-6; CDR3aa: CASFAHRGFNSPLHF
v_gene: TRBV29-1; d_gene: NA; j_gene: TRBJ1-1; CDR3aa: CSVAGGSGTEAFF